This note documents a single TCR beta chain sequence. Its antigen remains unidentified. Nothing much larger sits one base from this clone, and base qualities are not available. Spanning cysteine to phenylalanine, the CDR3 consists of 16 amino acids. The DNA shown is the 48-base CDR3, in frame from base 1. The germline V gene specifies MNHEY as CDR1 and SVGAGI as CDR2. V is cut back by 0 bases and J by 1 base, with 4 bases in the junction unmatched. Receptor amplification or capture employed the immunoSEQ multiplex PCR assay. For the multiplex PCR, a mixture combining 60 forward primers for TCR Vbeta segments and 13 reverse primers for TCR Jbeta segments was used. A multiplex PCR assay on genomic DNA amplified the CDR3 region of rearranged TCR beta genes. The Illumina HiSeq System was used to sequence the amplified TCR beta libraries as 87-base-pair reads. The published analysis was carried out like this. A later analysis tallied some 79 million unique TCR beta chains across the 666 repertoires, and about 10 million of those chains were shared by two or more donors. Raw reads were error-corrected and collapsed into unique sequences with a nearest-neighbor algorithm that merged closely related sequences to remove PCR and sequencing errors. Alignment of CDR3 sequences to IMGT reference sequences was used to assign V, D and J gene segments. Each retained sequence needed at least a six-nucleotide match to both a V gene segment and a J gene segment. A rearrangement was called productive if the CDR3 had no stop codons and remained in frame with V and J, and every other rearrangement was called non-productive. CDR3 was defined by IMGT convention, running from the second conserved V-encoded cysteine to the conserved J-encoded phenylalanine. Sequences without an unambiguous match to a single V gene segment were excluded from the earlier analysis of 500 to 700 of the donors. In an earlier analysis of approximately 590 of the donors, V segments were called functional above 56.7% productive rearrangements and were called segregating when the between-donor standard deviation exceeded 5%. A statistical classification framework was developed to diagnose cytomegalovirus status using the catalog of TCR beta chain sequences. V and J gene assignment, in a later analysis, came from comparing TCR nucleotide sequences with IMGT/GENE-DB human TR gene sequences. The TCRdist pipeline was used in a later analysis to assign CDR3 sequences and most-parsimonious VDJ recombination scenarios. In a later analysis, each TCR beta chain was defined by its CDR3 amino acid sequence together with its V-gene family, and reads without a unique V-gene family were excluded. To address suspected cross-contamination and a sequencing artifact, a later analysis removed under 600 highly shared, low-generation-probability nucleotide sequences. A later analysis calculated a clonal expansion index for each public chain from normalized within-repertoire ranks of inferred template counts. In a later analysis, generation probabilities were computed with a VDJ recombination model fitted to out-of-frame rearrangements, and the resulting probabilities were checked against IGoR. A later analysis scored TCR-TCR, TCR-HLA and TCR-CMV co-occurrence with hypergeometric tests, applying a repertoire-size bias correction to TCR pairs. To estimate false discovery rates, a later analysis permuted the HLA or CMV assignments 20 times. In a later analysis, co-occurring TCRs were grouped using DBSCAN, and TCRdist sequence similarity was added for clustering within HLA-allele-positive subsets. Repertoires with fewer than 30,000 or more than 120,000 public chains, plus five repertoires with anomalous nucleotide sharing, were excluded from co-occurrence clustering. Not all clones reach the TCRdb copy of this immuneACCESS table, which keeps in-frame sequences only. Checked studies attribute under half of the gap to unresolved V genes and leave the rest unexplained. V and J calls plus clone size are reproduced from that table; the DNA served to infer D and trimming. The sample table lists 72,000 or so clones, roughly 66% of them with a count of one. The ten biggest clones cover 3% of the sample.

These data come from a study of cytomegalovirus exposure and HLA in healthy donors (dated by TCRdb to the late 2010s). The study in broad terms: An earlier analysis of around 600 of the donors reported 276 Gb of sequence data and 117 million unique TCR beta sequences from some 180 million T cells. The T cell repertoires of 550 to 850 subjects were profiled by immunosequencing and related to cytomegalovirus serostatus. Every discovery cohort repertoire had been produced on one sequencing platform. To decide whether each TCR beta V gene segment behaved as functional or pseudogenic, an earlier analysis of approximately 590 of the donors relied on high-throughput TCR beta sequencing. An early release covering 550 to 700 HLA-typed donors comprised approximately 300 gigabases of sequencing data and around 85 million unique TCR sequences. The study aimed to test whether cataloging public T cell receptors could reveal signatures of past pathogen exposure. The genetic ancestry cluster associated with self-reported Caucasian donors included roughly four fifths of the roughly 400 genotyped donors. About 5 DR-DQ haplotypes were handled as single units for association and clustering, since linkage in the cohort was strong. A later genetic analysis took genome-wide SNP genotypes for about 60% of the roughly 670 donors and used that subset as a discovery cohort. Across approximately 400 genotyped donors of the cohort, an average of about 240,000 unique TCR beta nucleotide sequences per donor were sequenced, and 15% to 20% of those sequences were non-productive. Along with the 666-subject first cohort, a separate validation cohort of about 110 different subjects was used. The study combined high-throughput TCR immunosequencing, statistical association of individual TCRs with disease status, and machine learning to predict cytomegalovirus infection status. Typing coverage differed by locus: A, B, C, DRB1 and DQB1 were typed in roughly 620-630 donors, DQA1 in 522, DPA1 in 600 to 610, and DPB1 in 472. Rather than using new phenotypic data, the later analysis identified candidate immune exposures from TCR beta sequences and from how often those sequences occurred across donors. HLA typing covered class I and class II loci at four-digit resolution. A later analysis re-examined previously published TCR beta repertoires from over 500 donors and added high-resolution HLA genotyping to investigate patterns of TCR occurrence. Alongside the repertoire data, information on donor age, sex, ethnicity and CMV serostatus was compiled.

In total, around 600 healthy bone marrow donors made up the cohort. All cohort members were sampled while nominally healthy, although unrecorded immune exposures were likely present. The donor tested CMV seronegative, placing the donor among the 352 seronegative members of the cohort. A peripheral blood sample was provided by each donor, and peripheral blood mononuclear cells were used for TCR beta sequencing. The Qiagen DNeasy Blood Extraction Kit was used to extract genomic DNA from the blood cell samples. Overall study results and their limits: A further reported finding was that TCR beta sequences accurately predicted the HLA-A and HLA-B alleles for most subjects in the first cohort. According to a later genetic analysis, donors in an Asian-associated ancestry cluster had fewer N-insertions in productive TCRs than the approximately 630-donor mean. In both the original and validation cohorts, the classifier was reported to diagnose cytomegalovirus status with high specificity and sensitivity. Because HLA typing was missing for some donors at each locus, association tests included only the typed subset. Most TCR sequences were seen in very few donors, while some public TCRs were found in many individuals. The only immune exposure information available for the cohort was CMV serostatus. Presence/absence analyses assumed roughly uniform sequencing depth across donors, an assumption that may not hold. Linkage disequilibrium might explain the correlated functional status among segregating V segments, but an unknown experimental factor could not be ruled out. A few of the identified cytomegalovirus-associated TCR beta chains were confirmed in vitro to be specific for cytomegalovirus antigens. It was suggested by the authors that the approach could potentially be generalized to other disease states and immunological phenotypes. A later analysis associated about 18,000 TCR beta sequences with specific HLA alleles at a false discovery rate of 0.05. The study gave a list of over 150 TCR beta chains associated with cytomegalovirus. In an earlier analysis of around 500 of the donors, most TCR beta V segments appeared in productive rearrangements about 87% or about 30% of the time, broadly matching IMGT annotations. A group of highly shared sequence variants was considered likely to be a technical artifact of the sequencing pipeline. The cohort was sequenced for TCR beta chains only, and without alpha or paired-chain data the features that could be detected were limited. Strong co-occurrence of HLA alleles, especially DR and DQ, made assigning TCR associations to individual alleles difficult. A later analysis found that TCR association rates varied across HLA loci, with DRB1 alleles showing the most associated TCRs and HLA-C alleles the fewest. Because counts were too low, seventeen rarely observed V segments, including chromosome 9 orphons, were left out of the earlier analysis of approximately 580 of the donors. In a later analysis, HLA-associated TCR beta chains were found to be more clonally expanded and to have lower generation probabilities than equally common non-associated chains. In a later genetic analysis, a missense DCLRE1C variant was associated with V-gene and J-gene trimming of TCR beta chains, and the association was replicated in an independent cohort. The 87-base-pair reads could not distinguish some IMGT-functional V segments, including TRBV6-2 and TRBV6-3, so those segments were excluded. A later analysis found that most CMV-associated TCR beta chains appeared HLA-restricted, with HLA associations seemingly driven largely by CMV exposure. According to a later analysis, parvovirus B19, influenza, CMV and Epstein-Barr virus appeared linked to several top co-occurrence clusters.

This receptor was taken from a woman between 50 and 59 years old in good health and CMV-seronegative. What was sequenced was PBMCs. This chain joins TRBV6-5 to TRBJ1-1, and 8 junction bases match TRBD1. The encoded CDR3 is CASSYSQGGSNTEAFF. Here is the DNA: TGTGCCAGCAGTTACTCACAGGGGGGGTCGAACACTGAAGCTTTCTTT.